This passage covers 8 T cell receptor beta chains from one sample sequenced in a study of T-cell memory formation after mild COVID-19 (dated by TCRdb to the early 2020s). The library was prepared using 5' RACE. Sequencing instrument: Illumina NovaSeq 6000. TCRdb redid the processing of the public reads, applying fastp at Q25 and MiXCR, and retained in-frame beta chains. All rows with the same CDR3 protein become a single entry with the most common DNA and genes. This sample has 15,000 to 20,000 distinct CDR3 sequences in its table, and about a quarter of those were observed once. Jointly, the top ten make up approximately 60% of the sample. Sequencing was performed on PBMCs or a T cell subset sorted from them (not recorded which). All receptors come from a man between 18 and 29 years old who had mild COVID-19 (a few samples of this study predate the infection). The sample titles of this study are shuffled in the database, so cell type and time point are left out; the donor was told from shared clones.

In its sample, this clonotype was seen many times. The chain employs TRBV27 and TRBJ2-5; D not certain. The germline CDR1 and CDR2 sequences are MNHEY and SMNVEV (reference sequence). V shed 4 bases and J shed 3 bases, with 9 bases lying between them. This CDR3 region has 13 residues. CDR3 sequence reads: CASSSPAEETQYF. The CDR3 DNA reads TGTGCCAGCAGTTCCCCAGCTGAAGAGACCCAGTACTTC.

This clonotype was recorded a few times. The V call is TRBV6-2 or TRBV6-3, the J call TRBJ2-7, with 8 positions matching TRBD1. The V gene end was trimmed by 7 bases and the J gene end by 3 bases; junction bases not matched to a gene: 8. Germline V gene lookup returns CDR1 MNHEY and CDR2 SVGEGT. The CDR3 is 14 amino acids. The CDR3 DNA follows: TGTGCCAGCACCCAACCGGGACAGGTCTACGAGCAGTACTTC. Its protein product is CASTQPGQVYEQYF.

This clonotype was counted at least ten times. The V and J genes are TRBV12-3 or TRBV12-4 and TRBJ2-1, with 12 bases lining up with TRBD2. The CDR3 runs to 16 residues. Trimming cost V 4 bases and J 4 bases; bases outside gene matches: 5. CDR3 loop: CASSSPLAGGYNEQFF. The DNA of the CDR3 is TGTGCCAGCAGTTCCCCCCTAGCGGGGGGGTACAATGAGCAGTTCTTC.

The chain is built from TRBV19 and TRBJ1-5, with no clear D. Trimming took off 6 bases at V and 4 bases at J, with 13 bases between the two ends. Germline CDR1 and CDR2: LNHDA and SQIVND (reference sequence). The CDR3 consists of 14 residues. The CDR3 DNA reads TGTGCCAGTAGGAGGTGGGCCGATAATCAGCCCCAGCATTTT. Translation: CASRRWADNQPQHF.

In its sample, this clonotype was seen many times. J is TRBJ2-7 and V is TRBV4-3; tentatively, D is TRBD2 (5 bases). Trimming cost V 0 bases and J 1 base, with 7 bases left between them. The CDR3 has 14 residues. Per the germline V gene, CDR1 is LGHNA and CDR2 is YSLEER. CDR3 in amino acids: CASSQERTSYEQYF. CDR3 in DNA: TGCGCCAGCAGCCAAGAACGGACTTCCTACGAGCAGTACTTC.

This clonotype was counted many times. The chain recombines TRBV6-5 with TRBJ1-1; D not certain. Looked up from germline, CDR1 is MNHEY and CDR2 is SVGAGI. V was cut by 7 bases and J by 1 base, with 7 bases left in between. This CDR3 is 12 amino acids long. The CDR3 DNA reads as TGTGCCAGCAAATGGAGGAACACTGAAGCTTTCTTT. The encoded protein is CASKWRNTEAFF.

The chain has TRBV4-2 and TRBJ2-3; no clear D. Deletions cut 4 bases from V and 6 bases from J, with 11 bases between. The germline V gene encodes CDR1 LGHNA and CDR2 YNFKEQ. The CDR3 is made up of 13 amino acids. CDR3 DNA sequence: TGTGCCAGCAGCCCGGACCGCAGGGATACGCAGTATTTT. Translation gives CASSPDRRDTQYF.

This clonotype has only a few counts. V and J are TRBV4-2 and TRBJ2-2; weak D call: TRBD2 (6 bases). Germline CDR1 and CDR2: LGHNA and YNFKEQ. This CDR3 has 20 amino acids. Trimming removed 0 bases from V and 1 base from J, with 21 bases in between. CDR3 residues: CASSQDPYPGWRGNTGELFF. The CDR3, as DNA: TGTGCCAGCAGCCAAGATCCCTATCCCGGTTGGCGGGGGAACACCGGGGAGCTGTTTTTT.